Each of the 10 T cell receptor beta chains below was sequenced from the same sample in a study of preoperative IRX-2 immunotherapy in early breast cancer. Noted treatment: preoperative locoregional IRX-2 cytokine immunotherapy. Repertoires were generated with immunoSEQ multiplex PCR, while TCRdb's copy carries only in-frame clones and drops some. Among some 32,000 clones listed, 83% were seen once. This specimen was lymph node tissue, taken from a patient treated with IRX-2 immunotherapy. The origin of the receptors is a human donor with breast cancer.

As DNA, the CDR3 is TGTGCCGGACGGCCTGGTGGGATGAACTATGGCTACACCTTC. This translates into CAGRPGGMNYGYTF. This chain uses TRBV6-8 with TRBJ1-2; D is undetermined. V shed 11 bases and J shed 2 bases, with 18 bases lying between them. The CDR3 has 14 amino acids. Germline loops: CDR1 MNHGY, CDR2 SAAAGT.

V is TRBV28 and J is TRBJ1-2; D remains ambiguous. There are 12 residues in the CDR3. Trimming stripped 7 bases from V and 1 base from J, with 7 bases between. CDR1 MDHEN and CDR2 SYDVKM come from the germline V gene. CDR3 residues: CASKVINYGYTF. CDR3 DNA sequence: TGTGCCAGCAAGGTGATTAACTATGGCTACACCTTC.

V is TRBV30 and J is TRBJ1-2; D is possibly TRBD1 (5 bases). Trimming removed 8 bases at V and 7 bases at J, with 17 bases between. The CDR3 has 12 amino acids. Germline V gene lookup returns CDR1 GTSNPN and CDR2 SVGIG (reference sequence). CDR3 coding DNA: TGTGCCAGGGCGGGGATCCAGGGTGGCTACACCTTC. Protein: CARAGIQGGYTF.

The chain joins TRBV18 to TRBJ1-2; D uncertain. Between the trimmed V and J ends, which lost 3 bases and 4 bases, there was a span of 15 bases. Per germline, CDR1 KGHSH and CDR2 LQKENI. The CDR3 length is 15 residues. The CDR3 is CASSPRGVEAYGYTF. As DNA, the CDR3 is TGTGCCAGCTCACCGCGGGGTGTGGAAGCCTATGGCTACACCTTC.

The chain combines TRBV28 with TRBJ2-7, with no clear D. Germline-derived CDR1 and CDR2 are MDHEN and SYDVKM. Trimming took 4 bases from V and 3 from J, leaving 10 bases between them. CDR3 length: 13 residues. CDR3 region: CASSSTDNYEQYF. In DNA, the CDR3 is TGTGCCAGCAGTTCGACTGATAACTACGAGCAGTACTTC.

The chain combines TRBV19 with TRBJ2-1; TRBD2 agrees at 9 bases. Unmatched junction bases numbered 5, after V lost 1 base and J lost 7 bases. The CDR3 covers 15 residues. The germline CDR1 and CDR2 sequences are LNHDA and SQIVND (reference sequence). DNA for the CDR3: TGTGCCAGTAGTATAGGGGCGGGAGGGTCGAATGAGCAGTTCTTC. Translation: CASSIGAGGSNEQFF. The full variable domain, its missing parts supplied by reference TRBV19 and TRBJ2-1, is DGGITQSPKYLFRKEGQNVTLSCEQNLNHDAMYWYRQDPGQGLRLIYYSQIVNDFQKGDIAEGYSVSREKKESFPLTVTSAQKNPTAFYLCASSIGAGGSNEQFFGPGTRLTVL.

The chain links TRBV6-8 to TRBJ1-1; TRBD1 agrees at 7 bases. Losses at the gene ends were 5 bases for V and 3 bases for J; bases not matched to a gene: 6. The CDR3 loop spans 14 amino acids. Germline CDR1 and CDR2: MNHGY and SAAAGT. The DNA of the CDR3 is TGTGCCAGCAGTGAGTTCCAGGGGGACACTGAAGCTTTCTTT. This gives the protein CASSEFQGDTEAFF.

The rearrangement uses TRBV2 and TRBJ2-1; D is ambiguous. Trimming removed 7 bases at V and 0 bases at J, with 25 bases between. Germline assignment: CDR1 SNHLY and CDR2 FYNNEI. This CDR3 spans 19 amino acids. CDR3 nucleotides: TGTGCCAGCACTCCTCACCACGTAGGCACGGCGAGCTCCTACAATGAGCAGTTCTTC. It translates to CASTPHHVGTASSYNEQFF.

The chain links TRBV30 to TRBJ1-2; TRBD1 matches at 8 bases. Germline lookup yields CDR1 GTSNPN and CDR2 SVGIG (reference sequence). CDR3 length equals 14 residues. Trimming cost V 2 bases and J 4 bases; bases outside gene matches: 6. The DNA of the CDR3 is TGTGCCTGGAGTTCTGACAGGGGCCCCTATGGCTACACCTTC. Translating it yields CAWSSDRGPYGYTF.

The rearrangement uses TRBV19 and TRBJ1-2; TRBD1 is a possible D gene (6 bases). In germline, CDR1 is LNHDA, CDR2 SQIVND (reference sequence). With 6 bases removed from V and 3 bases from J, the gap between germline ends came to 8 bases. CDR3 size: 12 residues. CDR3 DNA sequence: TGTGCCAGTAGGAAGGGGGACTATGGCTACACCTTC. Its protein product is CASRKGDYGYTF.